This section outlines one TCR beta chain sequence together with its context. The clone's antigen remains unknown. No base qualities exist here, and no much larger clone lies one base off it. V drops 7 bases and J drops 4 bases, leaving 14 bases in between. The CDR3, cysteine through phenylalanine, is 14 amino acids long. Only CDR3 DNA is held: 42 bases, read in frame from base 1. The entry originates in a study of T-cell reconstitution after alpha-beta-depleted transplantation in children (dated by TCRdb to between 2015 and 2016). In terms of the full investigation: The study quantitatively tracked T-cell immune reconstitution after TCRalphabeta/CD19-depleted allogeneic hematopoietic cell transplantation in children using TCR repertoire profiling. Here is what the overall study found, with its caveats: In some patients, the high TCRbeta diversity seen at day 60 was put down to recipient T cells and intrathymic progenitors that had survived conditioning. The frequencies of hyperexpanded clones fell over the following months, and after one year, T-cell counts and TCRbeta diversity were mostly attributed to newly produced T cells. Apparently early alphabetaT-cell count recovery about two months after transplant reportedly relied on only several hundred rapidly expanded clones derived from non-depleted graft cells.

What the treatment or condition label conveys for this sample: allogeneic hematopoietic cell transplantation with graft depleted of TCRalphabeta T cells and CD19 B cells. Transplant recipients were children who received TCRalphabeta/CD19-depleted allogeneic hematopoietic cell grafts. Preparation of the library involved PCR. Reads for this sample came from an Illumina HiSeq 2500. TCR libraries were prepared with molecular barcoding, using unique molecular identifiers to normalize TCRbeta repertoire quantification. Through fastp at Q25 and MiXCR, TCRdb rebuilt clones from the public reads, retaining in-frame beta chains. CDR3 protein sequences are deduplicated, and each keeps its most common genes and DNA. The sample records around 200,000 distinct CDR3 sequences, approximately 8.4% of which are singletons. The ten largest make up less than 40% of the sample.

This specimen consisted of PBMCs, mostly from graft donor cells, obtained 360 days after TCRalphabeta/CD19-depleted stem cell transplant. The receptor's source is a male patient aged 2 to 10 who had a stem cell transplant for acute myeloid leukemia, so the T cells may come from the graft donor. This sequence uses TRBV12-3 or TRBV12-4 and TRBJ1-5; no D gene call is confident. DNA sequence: TGTGCCAGCAAAGGCCCCGGATGGAATCAGCCCCAGCATTTT. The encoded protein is CASKGPGWNQPQHF.